This is a list of T cell receptor beta chains from one sample in a study of glioma-infiltrating T cells after dendritic cell vaccination. Profiled with immunoSEQ multiplex PCR; TCRdb holds only in-frame clones, not every one. This sample carries tens of thousands of clones, about four fifths of them seen once, and the ten largest clones take under 2.5%. This material consisted of blood, taken before dendritic cell vaccination. All receptors derive from a human donor with glioblastoma. Each CDR3 is given with its conserved first and last residue.

v_call	j_call	cdr3_aa
TRBV10-3	TRBJ1-1	CAITRDPPPNTEAFF
TRBV2	TRBJ2-2	CASRTGNTGELFF
TRBV13	-	CASSVRDRGISEQYF
TRBV27	TRBJ1-1	CASSPRQGAENTEAFF
TRBV6-5	TRBJ1-5	CASSYSYMADQPQHF
TRBV5-4	TRBJ2-1	CASSWTGTGVDEQFF
TRBV5-4	TRBJ2-7	CASSLDRGTYEQYF
TRBV7-6	TRBJ1-1	CASSGRDSWNTEAFF
TRBV14	TRBJ1-1	CASSPTPGGPNTEAFF
TRBV18	TRBJ2-1	CASSPPTTSGRNHEQFF
TRBV19	TRBJ1-5	CASSPGGDSNQPQHF
TRBV10-3	TRBJ1-4	CASRAGLNEKLFF
TRBV19	TRBJ2-7	CASSIGQPYEQYF
TRBV6-1	TRBJ1-2	CASSKGQGYYGYTF
TRBV29-1	TRBJ2-3	CSVWTGGLSTDTQYF
TRBV28	TRBJ2-1	CASSPPASGRRGEQFF
TRBV5-1	TRBJ1-6	CASSAAEGNFSPLHF
TRBV7-3	TRBJ2-1	CASSLIPGQTEQFF
TRBV27	TRBJ2-5	CASSVGGGLKTQYF
TRBV7-2	TRBJ2-5	CASGRDQETQYF
TRBV7-9	TRBJ1-5	CASIKTRVGGASNQPQHF
TRBV9	TRBJ2-3	CASSASTGTDTQYF
TRBV2	TRBJ1-6	CASSLMGQGANSPLHF
TRBV6-5	TRBJ2-1	CASSYSTTGGGDEQFF
TRBV10-1	TRBJ2-3	CASSVTGLAGVGDTQYF
TRBV4-1	TRBJ2-3	CASSPMAGLITDTQYF
TRBV6-5	TRBJ1-1	CASSYSIGTGEAFF
TRBV6-6	TRBJ2-2	CASSPPYGELFF
TRBV7-9	TRBJ2-7	CASSYTGSDGAEQYF
TRBV7-3	TRBJ2-1	CASSFGSGNNNEQFF
TRBV7-9	TRBJ2-3	CASSSANLAGITDTQYF
TRBV4-1	TRBJ1-1	CASSQGGGRTEAFF
TRBV7-9	TRBJ1-1	CASSSYREGTEAFF
TRBV7-9	TRBJ2-5	CASSARTSRDSKETQYF
TRBV5-8	TRBJ1-2	CASSLGGYGYTF
TRBV6-1	TRBJ1-2	CASSEIWTGNYGYTF
TRBV6-5	TRBJ2-5	CASSGGDRVRETQYF
TRBV7-9	TRBJ2-3	CASSSQGTSTDTQYF
TRBV7-2	TRBJ1-2	CASSLNVGGRVFNYGYTF
TRBV10-2	TRBJ1-1	CASSSGGVTEAFF
TRBV19	TRBJ2-2	CASSIGAFGGGITGELFF
TRBV7-9	TRBJ1-2	CASSLNVAYGYTF
TRBV6-6	TRBJ1-5	CASSYSGGPNQPQHF
TRBV14	TRBJ2-6	CASSQVRTFSSGANVLTF
TRBV6-5	TRBJ2-3	CASSYSGQGTDTQYF
TRBV18	TRBJ2-7	CASSPGGQNGYEQYF
TRBV7-9	TRBJ1-4	CASSPQTSPKLFF
TRBV5-4	TRBJ2-7	CASSLSGGARSYEQYF
TRBV27	TRBJ2-7	CASSLRSGLAESTYEQYF
TRBV6-1	TRBJ1-2	CASFEAGQGVSYGYTF
TRBV5-1	TRBJ2-1	CASSLGGLAVYNEQFF
TRBV6-1	TRBJ2-5	CASSVLQGTQYF
TRBV2	TRBJ1-4	CASRLTGSTNEKLFF
TRBV9	TRBJ2-2	CASSVAVGGSRTGELFF
TRBV6-5	TRBJ2-1	CASSYRGQGSEQFF
TRBV29-1	TRBJ1-1	CSVEDLRAGGTEAFF
TRBV6-1	TRBJ1-5	CASSGGVSNQPQHF
TRBV10-2	TRBJ2-3	CASSPESAAYGGTQYF
TRBV5-1	TRBJ1-4	CASKRGTGTTNEKLFF
TRBV7-9	TRBJ2-3	CASSLNSRISTDTQYF